The present entry profiles one TCR beta chain with its context. Antigen unknown. The sample originates from a study of cytomegalovirus exposure and HLA in healthy donors. Study-wide points: A later analysis found TCR association rates differed by HLA locus, highest for DRB1 and lowest for HLA-C.

The PCR ran on 60 Vbeta and 13 Jbeta primers. Libraries were prepared by immunoSEQ multiplex PCR; TCRdb keeps only in-frame clonotypes and omits some of them. The data contain about 130,000 clones, 70% to 80% of them singletons. Sequencing was done on a sample of PBMCs. The receptor's source is a man younger than 30 in good health and CMV-seronegative.

The CDR3 nucleotides are TGTGCCAGCAGTTCCCGGCAGGGTATTTCTAGCTATGGCTACACCTTC. It encodes CASSSRQGISSYGYTF. The chain joins TRBV28 to TRBJ1-2; possibly TRBD1 for D (5 bases). The CDR3 contains 16 residues. Germline V gene data show CDR1 as MDHEN and CDR2 as SYDVKM. Trimming took 4 bases from V and 4 from J, leaving 19 bases between them.